This T cell receptor beta chain originates from a study of blood T cell repertoires in COVID-19. Sequenced by immunoSEQ multiplex PCR; TCRdb stores in-frame clones only, minus some. Of 30,000 to 50,000 clones listed, roughly nine tenths are singletons. V lost 0 bases and J lost 8; bases outside the gene matches: 11. In germline, CDR1 is SGDLS, CDR2 YYNGEE. The CDR3 runs 17 residues. The rearrangement joins TRBV9 to TRBJ2-1, with 10 bases identical to TRBD2. Input material: peripheral blood. This TCR came from a woman aged 25 to 45 in a cohort sampled during active COVID-19. CDR3 in DNA: TGTGCCAGCAGCGTAGACGGGCTAGCGGGAGTTGGGGATGAGCAGTTCTTC. It is translated as CASSVDGLAGVGDEQFF.